A single sample gave rise to the 5 T cell receptor beta chains below, sequenced in a study of shared clonotypes between healthy human individuals. TCRdb's copy holds only in-frame clones and misses some; the assay was immunoSEQ multiplex PCR. The table has about 180,000 clones, approximately 95% seen once. The specimen was naive CD4+ T cells sorted from blood. Noted subset: CD45RA+ positively selected. The receptors stem from a woman aged 30 to 39 in good health.

The chain links TRBV6-5 to TRBJ2-2; D perhaps matches TRBD2 (6 bases). CDR1 is MNHEY, CDR2 SVGAGI, per germline. Trimming stripped 0 bases from V and 0 bases from J, with 8 bases between. The CDR3 covers 16 residues. This CDR3 reads CASSYSGGPNTGELFF. For the CDR3, the DNA is TGTGCCAGCAGTTACTCCGGGGGACCGAACACCGGGGAGCTGTTTTTT.

V gene TRBV28 combines with J gene TRBJ2-7, with unresolved D. V shed 5 bases and J shed 2 bases, with 10 bases lying between them. Germline V lookup: CDR1 MDHEN, CDR2 SYDVKM. This CDR3 has 13 amino acids. DNA of the CDR3: TGTGCCAGCAGTCAGTTCCTGGCCTACGAGCAGTACTTC. Its translation is CASSQFLAYEQYF.

This rearrangement joins TRBV5-1 to TRBJ2-3, with D possibly being TRBD2 (6 bases). CDR3 length: 17 amino acids. V was pared by 1 base and J by 6 bases, with 21 bases between. Germline V gene lookup returns CDR1 SGHRS and CDR2 YFSETQ. CDR3 amino acids: CASSLSKGGSRLDTQYF. CDR3 coding DNA: TGCGCCAGCAGCTTGTCAAAAGGAGGGTCCAGGTTGGATACGCAGTATTTT.

The chain joins TRBV18 to TRBJ2-2, with TRBD1 matching over 8 bases. CDR1 KGHSH and CDR2 LQKENI come from the germline V gene. The length of the CDR3 is 16 residues. The junction had 5 bases not matched to a gene; V was cut back by 2 bases and J by 3 bases. The CDR3, as DNA: TGTGCCAGCTCACCAATCGGACAGGGAGACACCGGGGAGCTGTTTTTT. Protein: CASSPIGQGDTGELFF. The whole variable domain, remainder taken from reference TRBV18 and TRBJ2-2, is NAGVMQNPRHLVRRRGQEARLRCSPMKGHSHVYWYRQLPEEGLKFMVYLQKENIIDESGMPKERFSAEFPKEGPSILRIQQVVRGDSAAYFCASSPIGQGDTGELFFGEGSRLTVL.

This chain uses TRBV19 with TRBJ1-4; 11 bases are shared with TRBD1. V lost 5 bases to trimming and J lost 8 bases; unmatched junction nucleotides: 4. The CDR3 sequence is 14 residues long. CDR1 and CDR2 from the germline V gene are LNHDA and SQIVND (reference sequence). The CDR3 here is CASSGQGAGEKLFF. The CDR3 DNA is TGTGCCAGTAGTGGACAGGGGGCCGGGGAAAAACTGTTTTTT. The variable domain in full, completed from reference TRBV19 and TRBJ1-4, reads DGGITQSPKYLFRKEGQNVTLSCEQNLNHDAMYWYRQDPGQGLRLIYYSQIVNDFQKGDIAEGYSVSREKKESFPLTVTSAQKNPTAFYLCASSGQGAGEKLFFGSGTQLSVL.